The rows below give T cell receptor beta chains drawn from one sample of a study of Ad26.COV2.S vaccination and SARS-CoV-2 variants. Measured with immunoSEQ multiplex PCR; TCRdb has only the in-frame clones, and not every one. The top ten clones hold about 11% of a sample with roughly 240,000 clones, roughly 90% of them seen once. Sequenced here: peripheral blood, sampled in a trial of Ad26.COV2.S vaccine versus placebo. These receptors originate from a person between 18 and 60 years old who received the Ad26.COV2.S COVID-19 vaccine or a placebo. Both conserved end residues are part of each CDR3. A D gene is named only where the DNA matches it firmly. Clone size is shown for a subset of rows, as once, few, many or a class of expanded clone.

TRBV27	TRBJ1-1	.	.	TGTGCCAGCAGTCAAACCTGGCGGTGGGGCACTGAAGCTTTCTTT	CASSQTWRWGTEAFF
TRBV28	TRBJ1-2	.	few	TGTGCCAGCAGTGCCTCGACAGCCGGATTCGGTGGCTACACCTTC	CASSASTAGFGGYTF
TRBV7-2	TRBJ2-4	.	once	TGTGCCAGGCCCAGTGCAGGGTTTGTGGCCAAAAACATTCAGTACTTC	CARPSAGFVAKNIQYF
TRBV2	TRBJ2-4	TRBD2	.	TGTGCCAGCAGGCTAGCGGTAGCCAAAAACATTCAGTACTTC	CASRLAVAKNIQYF
TRBV27	TRBJ2-7	.	.	TGTGCCAGCAGCTCTCTCGGGGAGGGGGGCAACTACGAGCAGTACTTC	CASSSLGEGGNYEQYF
TRBV27	TRBJ2-3	TRBD2	.	TGTGCCAGCAGAAGTATTGCGGGAGCAGATACGCAGTATTTT	CASRSIAGADTQYF
TRBV11-2	TRBJ1-1	.	.	TGTGCCAGCAGCTTAGAATTGGGGGGGAACACTGAAGCTTTCTTT	CASSLELGGNTEAFF
TRBV9	TRBJ2-2	.	.	TGTGCCAGCAGCGTAGGAAGCGCGGACACCGGGGAGCTGTTTTTT	CASSVGSADTGELFF
TRBV25-1	TRBJ1-5	.	.	TGTGCCAGCAGCGGGGGAGGGGGGATCAATCAGCCCCAGCATTTT	CASSGGGGINQPQHF
TRBV18	TRBJ2-3	TRBD1	.	TGTGCCAGCTCAGCGACAGGGGGCTCCACAGATACGCAGTATTTT	CASSATGGSTDTQYF
TRBV14	TRBJ2-2	.	once	TGTGCCAGCAGCCAAGTTGGAGGAGTCTTGCCCGGGGAGCTGTTTTTT	CASSQVGGVLPGELFF
TRBV19	TRBJ2-7	TRBD1	.	TGTGCCAGTAGTACGTGGGGACAGGCGCACGAGCAGTACTTC	CASSTWGQAHEQYF
TRBV18	TRBJ2-1	.	.	TGTGCCAGCTCACCCTCGGGAACTCTCTCCTACAATGAGCAGTTCTTC	CASSPSGTLSYNEQFF
TRBV7-2	TRBJ2-7	.	.	TGTGCCAGCAGCGATTACCGAACAGGGTCGAAACTCTACGAGCAGTACTTC	CASSDYRTGSKLYEQYF
TRBV5-5	TRBJ2-5	.	.	TGTGCCAGCAGCTTGCACAGCCAAGAGACCCAGTACTTC	CASSLHSQETQYF
TRBV4-1	TRBJ1-4	.	.	TGCGCCAGCAGCCAAGGACGGGGGTTGGTTGAAAAACTGTTTTTT	CASSQGRGLVEKLFF
TRBV5-1	TRBJ1-2	TRBD1	few	TGCGCCAGCAGCTTGGGGCGGGGGACAGTCAACTATGGCTACACCTTC	CASSLGRGTVNYGYTF
TRBV2	TRBJ2-5	TRBD1	once	TGTGCCAGCAGCCCTATCACCGGGACAGCTAAAGAGACCCAGTACTTC	CASSPITGTAKETQYF
TRBV30	TRBJ2-7	.	.	TGTGCCTGGAGTGTCCCAGGCTCCTACGAGCAGTACTTC	CAWSVPGSYEQYF
TRBV19	TRBJ2-7	.	.	TGTGCCAGTAGTATCTCCGCGGACTCCAACTACGAGCAGTACTTC	CASSISADSNYEQYF
TRBV5-6	TRBJ1-2	.	.	TGTGCCAGCAGCTTGGTTGGCGGGAACTTCGGCTATGGCTACACCTTC	CASSLVGGNFGYGYTF
TRBV4-2	TRBJ1-1	.	.	TGTGCCAGCAGCAAAGGGGCGGGGGGGCTCACTGAAGCTTTCTTT	CASSKGAGGLTEAFF
TRBV28	TRBJ2-3	.	.	TGTGCCAGCAGTTCGAGCGTACAGGGTGGAGATACGCAGTATTTT	CASSSSVQGGDTQYF
TRBV29-1	TRBJ2-3	.	.	TGCAGCGTTGAGGGGGGACAAGGCACAGATACGCAGTATTTT	CSVEGGQGTDTQYF
TRBV9	TRBJ2-5	.	.	TGTGCCAGCAGCCTCCCGAGCAGGGAAGAGACCCAGTACTTC	CASSLPSREETQYF
TRBV7-3	TRBJ2-3	.	.	TGTGCCAGCAGCTTATGGGGGAATTGGGGAGATACGCAGTATTTT	CASSLWGNWGDTQYF
TRBV4-2	TRBJ2-5	TRBD2	.	TGTGCCAGCAGCCAAGCCTCTGCGGAAGCGGGGGGGCACTATGAGACCCAGTACTTC	CASSQASAEAGGHYETQYF
TRBV2	TRBJ1-5	.	.	TGTGCCACTCAAAACAGAGAGGGCAATCAGCCCCAGCATTTT	CATQNREGNQPQHF
TRBV27	TRBJ1-1	TRBD1	.	TGTGCCAGCAGTTTTGGACAGGGACGTACTGAAGCTTTCTTT	CASSFGQGRTEAFF
TRBV6-4	TRBJ1-1	.	.	TGTGCCAGCAGTGCCTCACCGGACGGGAAGAACACTGAAGCTTTCTTT	CASSASPDGKNTEAFF
TRBV30	TRBJ2-7	.	.	TGTGCCTGGAGGGGACTGGATGGGGAGCAGTACTTC	CAWRGLDGEQYF
TRBV6-2/TRBV6-3	TRBJ2-7	TRBD1	few	TGTGCCAGCAGCCCCTATGGCTCCGGACAGGGTCGAGAGCAGTACTTC	CASSPYGSGQGREQYF
TRBV7-2	TRBJ2-7	.	.	TGTGCCAGCAGCTTAGGGGGACTTCCGGCGTCCTACGAGCAGTACTTC	CASSLGGLPASYEQYF
TRBV6-4	TRBJ1-2	.	.	TGTGCCAGCAGTGACTCGACAGGCTCTGGCTACACCTTC	CASSDSTGSGYTF
TRBV5-1	TRBJ1-4	.	.	TGCGCCAGCAGCTTGTCTGGGCTCGATGAAAAACTGTTTTTT	CASSLSGLDEKLFF
TRBV6-2/TRBV6-3	TRBJ1-1	TRBD1	.	TGTGCCAGCAGTCCCCTTCAGGGGGGAATGAACACTGAAGCTTTCTTT	CASSPLQGGMNTEAFF
TRBV5-6	TRBJ2-7	.	.	TGTGCCAGCAGCACATCGTGGATCGAGCAGTACTTC	CASSTSWIEQYF
TRBV19	TRBJ1-1	.	.	TGTGCCAGTAAAGTCTACGGCATGAACACTGAAGCTTTCTTT	CASKVYGMNTEAFF
TRBV3-1/TRBV3-2	TRBJ2-1	.	.	TGTGCCAGCAGCCCCAGGGAAGGGACCTACAATGAGCAGTTCTTC	CASSPREGTYNEQFF
TRBV6-2/TRBV6-3	TRBJ1-5	TRBD1	.	TGTGCCAGCAGTTACCCCGCGGACAGGGCAGGTCAGCCCCAGCATTTT	CASSYPADRAGQPQHF
TRBV28	TRBJ1-5	.	.	TGTGCCAGCAGTCCCCCCCGGCAGGGCCCTAGGGCCCAGCATTTT	CASSPPRQGPRAQHF
TRBV19	TRBJ1-2	TRBD1	.	TGTGCCAGTATCGGGACAGGGTACGACCTCTATGGCTACACCTTC	CASIGTGYDLYGYTF
TRBV6-2/TRBV6-3	TRBJ1-5	.	few	TGTGCCAGCAGTTACTCCGGCACAGCAAGCAATCAGCCCCAGCATTTT	CASSYSGTASNQPQHF
TRBV19	TRBJ1-5	.	.	TGTGCCAGTAGTATAGATCTGGCAGTCAATCAGCCCCAGCATTTT	CASSIDLAVNQPQHF
TRBV7-2	TRBJ2-1	.	.	TGTGCCAGCAGTCAGACGTACAGCTCCTACAATGAGCAGTTCTTC	CASSQTYSSYNEQFF
TRBV3-1/TRBV3-2	TRBJ2-7	TRBD2	.	TGTGCCAGCAGCCCTTGGACTAGCAACTCCCACGAGCAGTACTTC	CASSPWTSNSHEQYF
TRBV19	TRBJ2-7	TRBD2	.	TGTGCCAGTAGTATTGGGGCGGGAGCTATCTACGAGCAGTACTTC	CASSIGAGAIYEQYF
TRBV29-1	TRBJ1-2	.	.	TGCAGCGTTGAAGATGCTCCCAACAGGGCTAACTATGGCTACACCTTC	CSVEDAPNRANYGYTF
TRBV29-1	TRBJ2-1	.	.	TGCAGCGTCTGGGACAATGAGCAGTTCTTC	CSVWDNEQFF
TRBV7-2	TRBJ2-1	.	.	TGTGCCAGCAGAACCCCCATCCGGGAGAATGAGCAGTTCTTC	CASRTPIRENEQFF
TRBV5-1	TRBJ2-1	TRBD2	.	TGCGCCAGCAGCTTGGCAGTAGCGGGAGGTAGTGAGCAGTTCTTC	CASSLAVAGGSEQFF
TRBV5-6	TRBJ2-7	.	.	TGTGCCAGCAGCTCGGCCGTCTACGAGCAGTACTTC	CASSSAVYEQYF
TRBV4-1	TRBJ1-1	.	.	TGCGCCAGCAGCCAAGAAATAGCCAATCTCGACACTGAAGCTTTCTTT	CASSQEIANLDTEAFF